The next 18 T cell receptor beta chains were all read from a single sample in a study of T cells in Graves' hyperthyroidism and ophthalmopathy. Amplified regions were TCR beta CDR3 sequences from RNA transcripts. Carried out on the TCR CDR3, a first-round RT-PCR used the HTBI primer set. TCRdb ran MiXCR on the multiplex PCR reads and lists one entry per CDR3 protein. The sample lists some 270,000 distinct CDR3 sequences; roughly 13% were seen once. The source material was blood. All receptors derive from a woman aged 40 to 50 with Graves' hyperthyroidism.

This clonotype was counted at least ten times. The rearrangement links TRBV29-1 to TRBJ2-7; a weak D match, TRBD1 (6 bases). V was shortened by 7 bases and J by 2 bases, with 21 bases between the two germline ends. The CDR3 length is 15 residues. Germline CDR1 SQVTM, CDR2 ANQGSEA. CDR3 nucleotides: TGCAGCGGCAGAGGGTTTCCGGACAGCCCCTACGAGCAGTACTTC. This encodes CSGRGFPDSPYEQYF.

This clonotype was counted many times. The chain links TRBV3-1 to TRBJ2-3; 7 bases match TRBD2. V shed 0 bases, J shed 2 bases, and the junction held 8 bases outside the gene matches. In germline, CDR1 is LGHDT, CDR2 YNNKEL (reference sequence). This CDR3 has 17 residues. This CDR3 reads CASSQDRLAEPTDTQYF. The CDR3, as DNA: TGTGCCAGCAGCCAAGATAGGCTAGCGGAGCCCACAGATACGCAGTATTTT.

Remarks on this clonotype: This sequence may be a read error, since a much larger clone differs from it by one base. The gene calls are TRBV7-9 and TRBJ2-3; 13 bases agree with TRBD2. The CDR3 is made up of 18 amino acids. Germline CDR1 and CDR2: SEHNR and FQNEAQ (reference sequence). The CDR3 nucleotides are TGTGTCAGCAGCGGAACTAGCGGGAGGGTACCGGGCACAGATACGCAGTATTTT. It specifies CVSSGTSGRVPGTDTQYF.

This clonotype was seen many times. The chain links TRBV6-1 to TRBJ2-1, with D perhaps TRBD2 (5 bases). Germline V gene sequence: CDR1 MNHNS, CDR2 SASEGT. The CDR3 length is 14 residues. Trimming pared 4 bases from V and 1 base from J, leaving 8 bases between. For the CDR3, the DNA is TGTGCCAGCAGTGGCCCGGGATCCTACAATGAGCAGTTCTTC. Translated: CASSGPGSYNEQFF.

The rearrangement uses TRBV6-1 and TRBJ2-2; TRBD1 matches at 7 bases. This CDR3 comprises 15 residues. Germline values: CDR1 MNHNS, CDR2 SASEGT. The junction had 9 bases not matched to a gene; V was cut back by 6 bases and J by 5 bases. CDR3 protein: CASRSDRVITGELFF. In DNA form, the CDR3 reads TGTGCCAGCAGATCTGACAGGGTGATTACCGGGGAGCTGTTTTTT.

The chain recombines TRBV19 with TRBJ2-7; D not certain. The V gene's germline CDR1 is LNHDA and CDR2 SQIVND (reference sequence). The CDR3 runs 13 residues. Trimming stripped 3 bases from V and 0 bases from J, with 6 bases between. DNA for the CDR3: TGTGCCAGTAGTATGGCAGGCTCCTACGAGCAGTACTTC. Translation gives CASSMAGSYEQYF.

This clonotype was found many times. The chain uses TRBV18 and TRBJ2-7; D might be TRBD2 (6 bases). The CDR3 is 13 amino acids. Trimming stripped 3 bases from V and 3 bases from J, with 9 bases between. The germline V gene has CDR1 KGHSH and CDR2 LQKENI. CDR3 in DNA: TGTGCCAGCTCACCGGGACTGAACTACGAGCAGTACTTC. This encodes CASSPGLNYEQYF.

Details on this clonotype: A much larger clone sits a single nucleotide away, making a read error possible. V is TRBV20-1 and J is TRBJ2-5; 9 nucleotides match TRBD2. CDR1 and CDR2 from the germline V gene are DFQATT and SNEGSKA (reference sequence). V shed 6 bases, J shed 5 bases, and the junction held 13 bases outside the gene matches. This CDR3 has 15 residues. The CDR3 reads CSARPLGTSWETQYF. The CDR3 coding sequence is TGCAGTGCCCGACCTCTGGGGACTAGCTGGGAGACCCAGTACTTC.

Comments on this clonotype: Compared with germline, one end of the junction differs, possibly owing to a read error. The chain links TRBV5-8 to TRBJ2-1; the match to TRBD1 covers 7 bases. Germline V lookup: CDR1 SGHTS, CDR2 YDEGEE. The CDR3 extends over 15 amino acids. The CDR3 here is CTSSSKGQSYNEQFF. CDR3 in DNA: TGTACCAGCAGCTCTAAGGGACAGTCCTACAATGAGCAGTTCTTC. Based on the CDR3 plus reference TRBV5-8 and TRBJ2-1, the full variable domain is EAGVTQSPTHLIKTRGQQATLRCSPISGHTSVYWYQQALGLGLQFLLWYDEGEERNRGNFPPRFSGRQFPNYSSELNVNALELEDSALYLCTSSSKGQSYNEQFFGPGTRLTVL.

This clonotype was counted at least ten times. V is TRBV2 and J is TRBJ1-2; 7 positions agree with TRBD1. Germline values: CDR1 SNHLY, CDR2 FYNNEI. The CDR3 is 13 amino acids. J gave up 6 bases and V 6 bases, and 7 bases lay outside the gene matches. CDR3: CASSRQGLDGYTF. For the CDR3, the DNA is TGTGCCAGCAGCCGACAGGGTCTGGATGGCTACACCTTC.

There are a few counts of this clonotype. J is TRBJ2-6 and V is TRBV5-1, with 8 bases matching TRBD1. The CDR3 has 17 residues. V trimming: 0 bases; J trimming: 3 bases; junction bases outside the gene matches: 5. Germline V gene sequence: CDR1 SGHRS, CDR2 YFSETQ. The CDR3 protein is CASSLASRGRGANVLTF. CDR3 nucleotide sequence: TGCGCCAGCAGCTTGGCTTCCAGGGGGCGTGGGGCCAACGTCCTGACTTTC.

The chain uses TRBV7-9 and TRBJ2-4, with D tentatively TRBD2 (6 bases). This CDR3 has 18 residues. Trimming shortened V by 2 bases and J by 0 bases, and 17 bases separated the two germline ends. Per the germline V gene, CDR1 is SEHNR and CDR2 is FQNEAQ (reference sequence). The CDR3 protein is CASSLSFWEVGAKNIQYF. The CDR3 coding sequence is TGTGCCAGCAGCTTAAGTTTTTGGGAGGTTGGAGCCAAAAACATTCAGTACTTC.

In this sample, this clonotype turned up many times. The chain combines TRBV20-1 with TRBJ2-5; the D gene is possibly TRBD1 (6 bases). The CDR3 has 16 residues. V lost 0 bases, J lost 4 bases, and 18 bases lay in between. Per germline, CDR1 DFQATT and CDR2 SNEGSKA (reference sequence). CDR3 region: CSARDQGTGSGETQYF. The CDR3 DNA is TGCAGTGCTAGAGATCAGGGCACAGGGTCGGGAGAGACCCAGTACTTC.

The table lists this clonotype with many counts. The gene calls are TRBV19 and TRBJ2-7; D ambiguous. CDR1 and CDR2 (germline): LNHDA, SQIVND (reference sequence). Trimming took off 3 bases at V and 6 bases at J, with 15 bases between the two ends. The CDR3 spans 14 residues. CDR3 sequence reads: CASSMIWPPGEQYF. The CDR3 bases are TGTGCCAGTAGTATGATTTGGCCCCCCGGCGAGCAGTACTTC.

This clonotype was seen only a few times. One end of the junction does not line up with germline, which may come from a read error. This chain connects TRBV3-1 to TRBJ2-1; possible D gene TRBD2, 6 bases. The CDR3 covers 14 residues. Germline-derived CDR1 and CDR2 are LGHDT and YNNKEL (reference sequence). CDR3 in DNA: TGTGTCAGCAGCTCACAGACTAGAATTGTGGAGCAGTTCTTC. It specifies CVSSSQTRIVEQFF.

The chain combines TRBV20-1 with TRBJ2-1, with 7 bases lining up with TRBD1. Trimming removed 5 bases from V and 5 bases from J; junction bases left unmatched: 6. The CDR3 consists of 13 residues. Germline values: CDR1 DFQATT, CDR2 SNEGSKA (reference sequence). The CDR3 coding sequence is TGCAGTGCTCTTCCCGGGACAGACAATGAGCAGTTCTTC. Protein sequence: CSALPGTDNEQFF.

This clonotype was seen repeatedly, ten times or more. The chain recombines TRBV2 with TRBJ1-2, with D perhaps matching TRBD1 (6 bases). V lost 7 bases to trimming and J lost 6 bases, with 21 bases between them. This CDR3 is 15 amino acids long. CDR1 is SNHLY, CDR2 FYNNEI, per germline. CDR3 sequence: CASNPMAGTMNGYTF. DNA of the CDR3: TGTGCCAGCAACCCTATGGCCGGGACAATGAATGGCTACACCTTC.

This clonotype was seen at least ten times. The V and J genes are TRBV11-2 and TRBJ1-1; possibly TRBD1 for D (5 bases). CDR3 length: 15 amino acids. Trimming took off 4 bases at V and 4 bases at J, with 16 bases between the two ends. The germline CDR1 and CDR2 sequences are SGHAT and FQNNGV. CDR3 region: CASSSQYWGSTEAFF. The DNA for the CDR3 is TGTGCCAGCAGCTCCCAGTATTGGGGGTCCACTGAAGCTTTCTTT.